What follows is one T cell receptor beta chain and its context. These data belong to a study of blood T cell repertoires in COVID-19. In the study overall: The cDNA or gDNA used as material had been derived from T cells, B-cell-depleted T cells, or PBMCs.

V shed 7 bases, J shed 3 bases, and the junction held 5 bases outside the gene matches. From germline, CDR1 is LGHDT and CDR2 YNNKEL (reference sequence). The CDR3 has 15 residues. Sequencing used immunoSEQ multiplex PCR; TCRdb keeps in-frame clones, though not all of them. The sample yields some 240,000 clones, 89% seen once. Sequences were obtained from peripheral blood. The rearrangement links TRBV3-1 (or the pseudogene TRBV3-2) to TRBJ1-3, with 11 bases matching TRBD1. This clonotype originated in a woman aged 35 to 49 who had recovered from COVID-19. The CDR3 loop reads CASIRTGGLGNTIYF. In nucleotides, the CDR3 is TGTGCCAGCATTCGGACAGGGGGCCTTGGAAACACCATATATTTT.